This T cell receptor beta chain was sequenced for a study of cytotoxic CD8 clonotypes in ibrutinib-treated CLL. Study-level points and caveats: Clonality increased with ibrutinib response but returned toward baseline at progression.

The CDR3 consists of 15 residues. Germline CDR1 MRHNA, CDR2 SNTAGT. Trimming removed 5 bases from V and 3 bases from J, with 11 bases in between. Assay: immunoSEQ multiplex PCR; the TCRdb copy retains only in-frame clones and omits some. Here the sample spans around 160,000 clones, about four fifths being singletons. This clone was seen only once. Its antigen is not identified. Sequencing was performed on PBMCs, taken after 12 months of ibrutinib treatment. The chain couples TRBV6-4 to TRBJ2-6; D perhaps matches TRBD1 (5 bases). This clonotype originated in a human donor with chronic lymphocytic leukemia. The CDR3 bases are TGTGCCAGCAGTCCCCAGGGTGGTGGGGCCAACGTCCTGACTTTC. This sequence encodes CASSPQGGGANVLTF.